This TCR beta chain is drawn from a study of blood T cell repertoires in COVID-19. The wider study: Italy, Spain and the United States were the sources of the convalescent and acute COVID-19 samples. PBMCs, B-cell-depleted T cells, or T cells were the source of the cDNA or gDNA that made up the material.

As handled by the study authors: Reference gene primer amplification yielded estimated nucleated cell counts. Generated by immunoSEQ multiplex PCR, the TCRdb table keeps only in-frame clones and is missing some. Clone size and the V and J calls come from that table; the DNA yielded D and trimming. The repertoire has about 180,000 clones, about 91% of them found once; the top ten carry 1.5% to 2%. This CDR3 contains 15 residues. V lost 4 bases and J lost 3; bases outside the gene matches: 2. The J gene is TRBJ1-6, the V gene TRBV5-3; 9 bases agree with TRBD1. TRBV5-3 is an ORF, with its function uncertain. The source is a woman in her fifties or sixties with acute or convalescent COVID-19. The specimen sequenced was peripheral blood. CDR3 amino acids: CARSTGGLYNSPLHF. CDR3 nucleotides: TGTGCCAGAAGCACAGGGGGCCTCTATAATTCACCCCTCCACTTT.